This is a list of T cell receptor beta chains from one sample in a study of molecular identifiers for immune sequencing clone quantification. TCRdb independently ran MiXCR on the PCR reads; one entry per CDR3 protein. The sample includes tens of thousands of distinct CDR3 sequences, approximately 18% of them seen just once. Sequences were obtained from naive CD8+ T cells from blood, with Jurkat cell RNA spiked in. These receptors came from a human donor in good health. Some libraries in this study had Jurkat cell RNA spiked in. CDR3s include the opening cysteine and the closing phenylalanine or tryptophan. The order of the fields is V gene, D gene, clone size, J gene, CDR3 protein, CDR3 DNA. A D gene is named only where the DNA matches it firmly. The size of a clone is reported for some rows only, either as once, few or many, or as a class for expanded clones.

v_gene: TRBV28
d_gene: -
abundance: many
j_gene: TRBJ2-7
CDR3aa: CASSSHGGGEQYF
CDR3nt: TGTGCCAGCAGCTCCCACGGGGGCGGCGAGCAGTACTTC

v_gene: TRBV4-3
d_gene: TRBD2
abundance: many
j_gene: TRBJ2-1
CDR3aa: CASSQEETSAYNEQFF
CDR3nt: TGCGCCAGCTCACAAGAAGAGACTAGCGCCTACAATGAGCAGTTCTTC

v_gene: TRBV12-3/TRBV12-4
d_gene: TRBD1
abundance: few
j_gene: TRBJ1-1
CDR3aa: CASSFGQGAGAFF
CDR3nt: TGTGCCAGCAGTTTTGGACAGGGGGCGGGGGCTTTCTTT

v_gene: TRBV14
d_gene: -
abundance: many
j_gene: TRBJ2-3
CDR3aa: CASSDTPLGNTQYF
CDR3nt: TGTGCCAGCAGCGACACCCCCCTAGGAAATACGCAGTATTTT

v_gene: TRBV27
d_gene: -
abundance: many
j_gene: TRBJ1-3
CDR3aa: CASSSGTRNTIYF
CDR3nt: TGTGCCAGCAGTTCAGGGACCCGAAACACCATATATTTT

v_gene: TRBV10-3
d_gene: TRBD1
abundance: -
j_gene: TRBJ2-7
CDR3aa: CAIADRTYEQYF
CDR3nt: TGTGCCATCGCGGACAGGACCTACGAGCAGTACTTC

v_gene: TRBV4-2
d_gene: -
abundance: many
j_gene: TRBJ2-7
CDR3aa: CASSQVGPRLGEQYF
CDR3nt: TGTGCCAGCAGCCAAGTCGGTCCCCGGTTGGGCGAGCAGTACTTC

v_gene: TRBV6-2/TRBV6-3
d_gene: -
abundance: many
j_gene: TRBJ1-5
CDR3aa: CASSDGTFYSNQPQHF
CDR3nt: TGTGCCAGCAGTGATGGGACCTTTTATAGCAATCAGCCCCAGCATTTT

v_gene: TRBV9
d_gene: TRBD1
abundance: few
j_gene: TRBJ2-7
CDR3aa: CASSPRGQGFHEQYF
CDR3nt: TGTGCCAGCAGCCCCCGGGGACAGGGTTTCCACGAGCAGTACTTC

v_gene: TRBV29-1
d_gene: TRBD1
abundance: many
j_gene: TRBJ2-3
CDR3aa: CSASYRLGQGANPSTDTQYF
CDR3nt: TGCAGCGCCTCCTATCGGTTAGGACAGGGGGCGAATCCTAGCACAGATACGCAGTATTTT

v_gene: TRBV2
d_gene: -
abundance: many
j_gene: TRBJ2-3
CDR3aa: CASTKVQADTQYF
CDR3nt: TGTGCCAGCACCAAGGTTCAGGCAGATACGCAGTATTTT

v_gene: TRBV27
d_gene: TRBD1
abundance: many
j_gene: TRBJ1-2
CDR3aa: CASSSFRDSIHYGYTF
CDR3nt: TGTGCCAGCAGTTCCTTCCGGGACAGCATACACTATGGCTACACCTTC

v_gene: TRBV5-1
d_gene: -
abundance: -
j_gene: TRBJ2-7
CDR3aa: CASSLDSSGTTYEQYF
CDR3nt: TGCGCCAGCAGCTTGGATTCCTCGGGTACCACCTACGAGCAGTACTTC

v_gene: TRBV29-1
d_gene: -
abundance: many
j_gene: TRBJ2-1
CDR3aa: CSVVPTYQEQFF
CDR3nt: TGCAGCGTTGTACCCACCTATCAGGAGCAGTTCTTC

v_gene: TRBV19
d_gene: -
abundance: many
j_gene: TRBJ2-7
CDR3aa: CASSMGSAREQYF
CDR3nt: TGTGCCAGTAGTATGGGGAGCGCGAGGGAGCAGTACTTC

v_gene: TRBV29-1
d_gene: -
abundance: many
j_gene: TRBJ1-2
CDR3aa: CSVPGGGHGGYTF
CDR3nt: TGCAGCGTCCCGGGAGGAGGACATGGTGGCTACACCTTC

v_gene: TRBV27
d_gene: TRBD2
abundance: many
j_gene: TRBJ2-2
CDR3aa: CASSLIFLAGGAGELFF
CDR3nt: TGTGCCAGCAGTCTAATATTCCTAGCGGGAGGGGCCGGGGAGCTGTTTTTT

v_gene: TRBV5-1
d_gene: -
abundance: many
j_gene: TRBJ2-3
CDR3aa: CASSQRSIRVGVTDTQYF
CDR3nt: TGCGCCAGCAGCCAGAGATCAATTCGGGTCGGGGTCACAGATACGCAGTATTTT

v_gene: TRBV7-6
d_gene: TRBD1
abundance: many
j_gene: TRBJ2-5
CDR3aa: CASSWGQGMVETQYF
CDR3nt: TGTGCCAGCAGCTGGGGACAGGGGATGGTAGAGACCCAGTACTTC

v_gene: TRBV11-3
d_gene: TRBD2
abundance: many
j_gene: TRBJ2-3
CDR3aa: CASSSIQRDAEDTQYF
CDR3nt: TGTGCCAGCAGCTCTATACAGCGGGACGCCGAAGATACGCAGTATTTT

v_gene: TRBV10-3
d_gene: -
abundance: many
j_gene: TRBJ1-2
CDR3aa: CASEGEDGYTF
CDR3nt: TGTGCCAGTGAAGGAGAGGATGGCTACACCTTC

v_gene: TRBV6-1
d_gene: -
abundance: many
j_gene: TRBJ2-7
CDR3aa: CASSEGQGGYEQYF
CDR3nt: TGTGCCAGCAGTGAAGGACAGGGAGGTTACGAGCAGTACTTC

v_gene: TRBV25-1
d_gene: -
abundance: few
j_gene: TRBJ2-1
CDR3aa: CASSDVQGPGGTYNEQFF
CDR3nt: TGTGCCAGCAGTGACGTCCAGGGCCCCGGTGGGACATACAATGAGCAGTTCTTC

v_gene: TRBV7-9
d_gene: -
abundance: many
j_gene: TRBJ2-2
CDR3aa: CASYYTVVFSSGELFF
CDR3nt: TGTGCCAGCTACTACACAGTTGTCTTTTCCTCCGGGGAGCTGTTTTTT

v_gene: TRBV12-3/TRBV12-4
d_gene: -
abundance: few
j_gene: TRBJ2-3
CDR3aa: CASSLALEYTDTQYF
CDR3nt: TGTGCCAGCAGTTTAGCCCTAGAATACACAGATACGCAGTATTTT

v_gene: TRBV29-1
d_gene: -
abundance: many
j_gene: TRBJ2-1
CDR3aa: CSVWKDEQFF
CDR3nt: TGCAGCGTTTGGAAGGATGAGCAGTTCTTC

v_gene: TRBV20-1
d_gene: -
abundance: -
j_gene: TRBJ2-7
CDR3aa: CSARDNSYEQYF
CDR3nt: TGCAGTGCTAGAGATAACTCCTACGAGCAGTACTTC

v_gene: TRBV18
d_gene: -
abundance: -
j_gene: TRBJ1-2
CDR3aa: CASSPPLVGGNYGYTF
CDR3nt: TGTGCCAGCTCACCACCTCTCGTAGGGGGTAACTATGGCTACACCTTC

v_gene: TRBV2
d_gene: -
abundance: few
j_gene: TRBJ2-3
CDR3aa: CARKPLADTQYF
CDR3nt: TGTGCCAGAAAACCCCTTGCAGATACGCAGTATTTT

v_gene: TRBV14
d_gene: -
abundance: many
j_gene: TRBJ2-1
CDR3aa: CASSLSRDWTYNEQFF
CDR3nt: TGTGCCAGCAGCCTTTCAAGGGACTGGACATACAATGAGCAGTTCTTC

v_gene: TRBV5-1
d_gene: -
abundance: many
j_gene: TRBJ2-7
CDR3aa: CASSLEGYTYEQYF
CDR3nt: TGCGCCAGCAGCTTGGAGGGCTACACCTACGAGCAGTACTTC

v_gene: TRBV2
d_gene: TRBD2
abundance: -
j_gene: TRBJ2-3
CDR3aa: CASSDLAASTGTQYF
CDR3nt: TGTGCCAGCAGTGACCTAGCGGCTAGCACAGGTACGCAGTATTTT

v_gene: TRBV20-1
d_gene: -
abundance: many
j_gene: TRBJ1-5
CDR3aa: CSARDRQPQHF
CDR3nt: TGCAGTGCTAGAGATCGTCAGCCCCAGCATTTT

v_gene: TRBV15
d_gene: -
abundance: many
j_gene: TRBJ2-3
CDR3aa: CATSPDGQSTDTQYF
CDR3nt: TGTGCCACCAGCCCAGATGGGCAGTCCACAGATACGCAGTATTTT